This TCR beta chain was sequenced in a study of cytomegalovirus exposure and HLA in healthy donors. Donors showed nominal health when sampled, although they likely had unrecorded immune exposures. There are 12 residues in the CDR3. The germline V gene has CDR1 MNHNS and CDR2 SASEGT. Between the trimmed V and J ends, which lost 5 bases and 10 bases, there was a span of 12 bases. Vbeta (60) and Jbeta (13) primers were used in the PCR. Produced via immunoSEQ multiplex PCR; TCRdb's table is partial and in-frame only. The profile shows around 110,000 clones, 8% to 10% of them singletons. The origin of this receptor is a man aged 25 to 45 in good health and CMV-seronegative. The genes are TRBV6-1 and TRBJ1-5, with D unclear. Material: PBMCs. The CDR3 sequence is CASSPNGSPQHF. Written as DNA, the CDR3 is TGTGCCAGCAGTCCTAATGGGAGCCCCCAGCATTTT.